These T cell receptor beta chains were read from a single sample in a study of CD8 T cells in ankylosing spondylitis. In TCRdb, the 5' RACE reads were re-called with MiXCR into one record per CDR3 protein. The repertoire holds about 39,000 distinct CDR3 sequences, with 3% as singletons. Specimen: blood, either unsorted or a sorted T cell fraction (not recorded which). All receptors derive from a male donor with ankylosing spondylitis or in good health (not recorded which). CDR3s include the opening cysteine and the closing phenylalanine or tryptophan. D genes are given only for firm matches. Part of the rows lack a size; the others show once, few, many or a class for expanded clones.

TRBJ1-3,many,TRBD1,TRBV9,TGTGCCAGCAGCGGGCCGGGACAGGGTTCCGGAAACACCATATATTTT,CASSGPGQGSGNTIYF
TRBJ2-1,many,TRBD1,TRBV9,TGTGCCAGCAGCTTGACAGGGAAGGTCTACAATGAGCAGTTCTTC,CASSLTGKVYNEQFF
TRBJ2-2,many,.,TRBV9,TGTGCCAGCAGCGTAGTTCTCGCCGGGGAGCTGTTTTTT,CASSVVLAGELFF
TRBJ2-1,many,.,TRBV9,TGTGCCAGCAGCGTAGGTTCCGACATAGCCTACAATGAGCAGTTCTTC,CASSVGSDIAYNEQFF
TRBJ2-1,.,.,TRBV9,TGTGCCAGCAGCGTAGATCCAGGGGTCAACTACAATGAGCAGTTCTTC,CASSVDPGVNYNEQFF
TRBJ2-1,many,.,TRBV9,TGTGCCAGCAGCCAAGGAGGTCCCGATGGGCAGTTCTTC,CASSQGGPDGQFF
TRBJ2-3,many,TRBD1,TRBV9,TGTGCCAGCAGCGGATCCCCGACAGGGCAAGATACGCAGTATTTT,CASSGSPTGQDTQYF
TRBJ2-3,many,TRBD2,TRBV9,TGTGCCAGCAGCATGGGGACTAGCGGGAGGCTCCGCACAGATACGCAGTATTTT,CASSMGTSGRLRTDTQYF
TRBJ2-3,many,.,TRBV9,TGTGCCAGCAGCGTAGGAGGAGTACACGGCACAGATACGCAGTATTTT,CASSVGGVHGTDTQYF
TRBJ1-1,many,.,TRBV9,TGTGCCAGCAGCGTAGACTGGTTGAACACTGAAGCTTTCTTT,CASSVDWLNTEAFF
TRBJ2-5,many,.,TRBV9,TGTGCCAGCAGCGTAGGTGGGGGCAGGTTGGAGACCCAGTACTTC,CASSVGGGRLETQYF
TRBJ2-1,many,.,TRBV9,TGTGCCAGCAGCGTAGATGCCCGGGACAGGGGACGAGCGGGAGGGGGTAATGAGCAGTTCTTC,CASSVDARDRGRAGGGNEQFF
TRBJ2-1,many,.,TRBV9,TGTGCCAGCAGCGTAGATTGGGGGGCTTACAATGAGCAGTTCTTC,CASSVDWGAYNEQFF
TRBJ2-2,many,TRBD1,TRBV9,TGTGCCAGCAGCGTACAAGGGGGCTCCGGGGAGCTGTTTTTT,CASSVQGGSGELFF
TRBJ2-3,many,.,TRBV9,TGTGCCAGCAGCGTAGCTCCGGGCGTCCGCACAGATACGCAGTATTTT,CASSVAPGVRTDTQYF
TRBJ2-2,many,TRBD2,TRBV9,TGTGCCAGCAGCGTAGAAGCGGGAGGGACCGGGGAGCTGTTTTTT,CASSVEAGGTGELFF
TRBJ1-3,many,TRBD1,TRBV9,TGTGCCAGCAGCGTTCTCGAGGGGGCGACTTCTGGAAACACCATATATTTT,CASSVLEGATSGNTIYF
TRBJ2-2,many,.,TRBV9,TGTGCCAGCAGCGTAGAGGGCGGCAGGGCCGGGGAGCTGTTTTTT,CASSVEGGRAGELFF
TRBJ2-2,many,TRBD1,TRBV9,TGTGCCAGCAGCCCGCAACAGGGGGCGGGCACCGGGGAGCTGTTTTTT,CASSPQQGAGTGELFF
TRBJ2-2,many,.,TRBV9,TGTGCCAGCAGCGTTACAGCGTCGAACACCGGGGAGCTGTTTTTT,CASSVTASNTGELFF
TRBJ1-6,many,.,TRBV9,TGTGCCAGCAGCGTAGCTCCAGCGTATAATTCACCCCTCCACTTT,CASSVAPAYNSPLHF
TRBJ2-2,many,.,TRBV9,TGTGCCAGCAAGGAGGGGGTGGGCACCGGGGAGCTGTTTTTT,CASKEGVGTGELFF
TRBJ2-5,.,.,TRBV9,TGTGCCAGCAGCGTAGGGAGGGTGACCCCAGAGACCCAGTACTTC,CASSVGRVTPETQYF
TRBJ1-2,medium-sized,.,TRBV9,TGTGCCAGCAGCGCGGCTACCGGGACATTCTATGGCTACACCTTC,CASSAATGTFYGYTF
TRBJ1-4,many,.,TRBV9,TGTGCCAGCAGCCAACCACGGGGGGGTAATGAAAAACTGTTTTTT,CASSQPRGGNEKLFF
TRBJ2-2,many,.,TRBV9,TGTGCCAGCAGCGTAGCGTTGGGTGGTAGGACCGGGGAGCTGTTTTTT,CASSVALGGRTGELFF
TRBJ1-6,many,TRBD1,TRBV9,TGTGCCAGCAGCGTAGCGTCGGGACAGGGAAATTCACCCCTCCACTTT,CASSVASGQGNSPLHF
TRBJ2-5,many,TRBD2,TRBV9,TGTGCCAGCAGCGTAGAGAGCAGACTAGCGGTAAAGGGTGTGACCCAGTACTTC,CASSVESRLAVKGVTQYF
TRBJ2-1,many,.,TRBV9,TGTGCCAGCAGCGTAGGTTTTAGCGGCAATGAGCAGTTCTTC,CASSVGFSGNEQFF
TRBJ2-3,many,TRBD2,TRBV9,TGTGCCAGCAGCGAGGGCGGGAGGGAGGATACGCAGTATTTT,CASSEGGREDTQYF
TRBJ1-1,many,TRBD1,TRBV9,TGTGCCAGCAGCCCACAGGGACAGACCACTGAAGCTTTCTTT,CASSPQGQTTEAFF